This T cell receptor beta chain originates from a study of shared clonotypes between healthy human individuals. General study points: Clonotype sharing across a few donors was observed for about 5.5% of naive CD4 clonotypes. Generally, naive subsets (rather than memory subsets) showed larger estimated richness.

Original methodology: ImmunoSEQ output held junction-only sequences without quality scores, so filtering differed. This table comes from immunoSEQ multiplex PCR, and its TCRdb copy is limited to in-frame clones, with some not included. V and J calls and clone size are those listed in that table; D and trimming were worked out from the DNA. The data contain fewer than 1.8 million clones, around 98.5% of them singletons. V was pared by 5 bases and J by 6 bases, with 14 bases of the junction left unmatched. There are 17 residues in the CDR3. Germline V CDR1 and CDR2: SGDLS, YYNGEE. Points on this clone: Antigen specificity is unknown.

The specimen sequenced was naive CD4+ T cells sorted from blood. Subset specified: CD45RA+ positively selected. The TCR sequence derives from a man aged 30 to 45 in good health. This sequence joins TRBV9 and TRBJ2-1; 10 nucleotides line up with TRBD2. The CDR3 loop reads CASSPHRSGRAFNEQFF. DNA for the CDR3: TGTGCCAGCAGTCCACACCGAAGCGGGAGGGCCTTCAATGAGCAGTTCTTC.